What follows are 32 T cell receptor beta chains derived from one specimen sequenced in a study of blood T cell repertoires in COVID-19 (dated by TCRdb to about 2020). Libraries were constructed by the immunoSEQ multiplex PCR assay. TCRdb provides this immuneACCESS table in a form limited to in-frame rearrangements. Some clones are lacking; in checked studies, under half of them reflect an unresolved V gene, and why the rest are absent is not known. The sample profile shows approximately 210,000 clones; about four fifths of them were found once. The top ten hold over 9.5% of the sample. Specimen: peripheral blood. Every receptor here comes from a woman in her thirties or forties with acute or convalescent COVID-19.

This chain connects TRBV7-6 to TRBJ1-1; no firm D call. CDR1 is SGHVS and CDR2 is FNYEAQ in the germline V gene. The V end lost 1 base, the J end lost 0 bases, and 9 bases lay between the germline ends. The CDR3 contains 15 residues. The CDR3 spells CASSLGANLNTEAFF. The CDR3 DNA reads TGTGCCAGCAGCTTAGGGGCTAACTTGAACACTGAAGCTTTCTTT.

This clone was found many times. CDR3: CASSITATTEAFF. The CDR3 nucleotides read TGTGCCAGCAGTATAACAGCAACCACTGAAGCTTTCTTT. This chain joins TRBV12-3 or TRBV12-4 and TRBJ1-1; D is unclear. Between the trimmed V and J ends, which lost 5 bases and 4 bases, there was a span of 11 bases. The CDR3 is made up of 13 amino acids.

This clone has a single count. The V gene is TRBV3-1 (or the pseudogene TRBV3-2), the J gene TRBJ2-7; TRBD1 agrees at 9 bases. J gave up 4 bases and V 4 bases, and 5 bases lay outside the gene matches. Germline CDR1 LGHDT, CDR2 YNNKEL (reference sequence). This CDR3 comprises 14 residues. CDR3 in DNA: TGTGCCAGCAGCCCCCTAGGACAGGGGTACGAGCAGTACTTC. Its protein product is CASSPLGQGYEQYF.

The rearrangement uses TRBV19 and TRBJ1-5; D is undetermined. Trimming took off 3 bases at V and 6 bases at J, with 12 bases between the two ends. The CDR3 has 14 residues. CDR1 LNHDA and CDR2 SQIVND come from the germline V gene (reference sequence). DNA of the CDR3: TGTGCCAGTAGTATTACCCGGGGTGGTCAGCCCCAGCATTTT. Translated, it gives CASSITRGGQPQHF.

As to this clone: This sample includes further DNA sequences coding for the same CDR3. CDR3 nucleotides: TGCAGTGCTCACGACAGCTACGAGCAGTACTTC. Its translation: CSAHDSYEQYF. The rearrangement uses TRBV20-1 and TRBJ2-7; weak D call: TRBD1 (5 bases). Trimming took 5 bases from V and 3 from J, leaving 8 bases between them. Germline CDR1 reads DFQATT; CDR2 reads SNEGSKA (reference sequence). The CDR3 totals 11 residues.

This rearrangement joins TRBV6-1 to TRBJ2-7; possibly TRBD2 for D (6 bases). V was trimmed by 0 bases and J by 4 bases, leaving 16 bases between them. Germline V lookup: CDR1 MNHNS, CDR2 SASEGT. CDR3 length: 16 residues. The CDR3 reads CASSEAGGRARYEQYF. CDR3 bases: TGTGCCAGCAGTGAAGCTGGGGGGAGAGCCAGGTACGAGCAGTACTTC.

The chain combines TRBV19 with TRBJ2-5, with 9 bases matching TRBD1. The CDR3 consists of 17 residues. Germline CDR1 and CDR2: LNHDA and SQIVND (reference sequence). Trimming took 7 bases from V and 5 from J; bases not matched to a gene: 17. The CDR3: CASTKGQGMLELETQYF. In nucleotides, the CDR3 is TGTGCCAGTACCAAGGGACAGGGCATGTTGGAGTTGGAGACCCAGTACTTC.

The CDR3 coding sequence is TGTGCCAGCAGCTTTGGACAGTTAACTGGAAACACCATATATTTT. Amino acid sequence: CASSFGQLTGNTIYF. The J gene is TRBJ1-3, the V gene TRBV7-2, with D perhaps matching TRBD1 (6 bases). Germline CDR1 is SGHTA and CDR2 is FQGNSA. Trimming shortened V by 3 bases and J by 2 bases, and 11 bases separated the two germline ends. This CDR3 comprises 15 residues.

A single count supports this clone. The chain carries TRBV20-1 and TRBJ2-1; the match to TRBD1 covers 8 bases. Trimming removed 5 bases from V and 7 bases from J; junction bases left unmatched: 1. This CDR3 has 11 residues. Looked up from germline, CDR1 is DFQATT and CDR2 is SNEGSKA (reference sequence). In DNA, the CDR3 is TGCAGTGCTCACAGGGGGAATGAGCAGTTCTTC. This codes for CSAHRGNEQFF.

A single count supports this clone. CDR3 nucleotide sequence: TGCGCCAGCAGCTTGGGACAGGGTGTGACCAAAAACATTCAGTACTTC. Amino acid sequence: CASSLGQGVTKNIQYF. The chain recombines TRBV5-1 with TRBJ2-4, with 7 bases identical to TRBD1. In germline, CDR1 is SGHRS, CDR2 YFSETQ. Losses at the gene ends were 0 bases for V and 2 bases for J; bases not matched to a gene: 5. This CDR3 comprises 16 residues.

This clone was recorded only once. The chain's CDR3 is CASVQGQSGYTF. The CDR3 DNA reads as TGTGCCAGCGTACAGGGACAATCGGGCTACACCTTC. This chain joins TRBV12-3 or TRBV12-4 and TRBJ1-2; tentative D call: TRBD1 (6 bases). The CDR3 has 12 amino acids. V was clipped by 8 bases and J by 8 bases, with 15 bases between them.

This clone has more than one count but fewer than ten. V and J are TRBV12-3 or TRBV12-4 and TRBJ1-1; a weak D match, TRBD1 (5 bases). V was shortened by 4 bases and J by 6 bases, with 12 bases between the two germline ends. The CDR3 loop spans 13 amino acids. CDR3: CASSSPPGSEAFF. The CDR3 DNA reads TGTGCCAGCAGTTCTCCCCCAGGGTCTGAAGCTTTCTTT.

The gene calls are TRBV18 and TRBJ2-7; 7 bases are shared with TRBD1. The trim removed 3 bases at V and 2 bases at J, leaving 10 bases unmatched. The CDR3 is 16 amino acids. The germline gives CDR1 KGHSH, CDR2 LQKENI. CDR3 sequence reads: CASSPNPGTATYEQYF. CDR3 DNA sequence: TGTGCCAGCTCACCTAACCCCGGGACAGCTACCTACGAGCAGTACTTC.

V and J are TRBV19 and TRBJ1-2; D call uncertain. Trimming took 7 bases from V and 5 from J, leaving 17 bases between them. The germline gives CDR1 LNHDA, CDR2 SQIVND (reference sequence). The CDR3 is 14 amino acids. CDR3 DNA: TGTGCCAGTACCTCTCGGGAGGGCTTGTATGGCTACACCTTC. It specifies CASTSREGLYGYTF.

The chain has TRBV29-1 and TRBJ1-1; D is possibly TRBD1 (5 bases). Germline V CDR1 and CDR2: SQVTM, ANQGSEA. The CDR3 is 11 residues long. Trimming took 2 bases from V and 7 from J, leaving 8 bases between them. In DNA form, the CDR3 reads TGCAGCGTTGAATGGAGGGGTGAAGCTTTCTTT. Its translation is CSVEWRGEAFF.

This chain joins TRBV7-9 and TRBJ1-1; 9 bases are shared with TRBD1. Losses at the gene ends were 3 bases for V and 3 bases for J; bases not matched to a gene: 5. The V gene's germline CDR1 is SEHNR and CDR2 FQNEAQ (reference sequence). The CDR3 totals 15 residues. CDR3 sequence: CASSFRTGVDTEAFF. The CDR3 nucleotides are TGTGCCAGCAGCTTCCGGACAGGGGTTGACACTGAAGCTTTCTTT.

The chain employs TRBV6-4 and TRBJ2-1; the match to TRBD1 covers 9 bases. Trimming took 4 bases from V and 5 from J; bases not matched to a gene: 6. The CDR3 loop spans 15 amino acids. Germline V gene sequence: CDR1 MRHNA, CDR2 SNTAGT. The CDR3, as DNA: TGTGCCAGCAGTGTCGAAGGACAGGGGAACAATGAGCAGTTCTTC. Its translation is CASSVEGQGNNEQFF.

This clone was observed once. This chain joins TRBV11-2 and TRBJ2-1; 13 bases agree with TRBD2. Germline V gene data show CDR1 as SGHAT and CDR2 as FQNNGV. The junction had 9 bases not matched to a gene; V was cut back by 0 bases and J by 7 bases. This CDR3 region has 18 residues. CDR3 protein: CASSLDLGLAGVPNEQFF. As DNA, the CDR3 is TGTGCCAGCAGCTTAGATCTAGGACTAGCGGGAGTGCCAAATGAGCAGTTCTTC.

A note on this clone: Other DNA sequences of this sample code for an identical CDR3. The gene calls are TRBV3-1 (or the pseudogene TRBV3-2) and TRBJ2-7, with D possibly TRBD1 on 6 matching bases. Germline CDR1 is LGHDT and CDR2 is YNNKEL (reference sequence). The CDR3 has 13 residues. The V gene lost 4 bases and the J gene lost 2 bases, with 9 bases spanning the gap. In nucleotides, the CDR3 is TGTGCCAGCAGCCGAGGGGGAGCCTACGAGCAGTACTTC. It translates to CASSRGGAYEQYF.

The chain carries TRBV5-5 and TRBJ2-1; D is unresolved. V lost 0 bases, J lost 0 bases, and 10 bases lay in between. The CDR3 runs to 16 residues. Germline CDR1 and CDR2: SGHKS and YYEKEE (reference sequence). The DNA for the CDR3 is TGTGCCAGCAGCTTGGAAGCGATCAGCTCCTACAATGAGCAGTTCTTC. This encodes CASSLEAISSYNEQFF. Filled out from reference TRBV5-5 and TRBJ2-1, the complete variable domain reads DAGVTQSPTHLIKTRGQQVTLRCSPISGHKSVSWYQQVLGQGPQFIFQYYEKEERGRGNFPDRFSARQFPNYSSELNVNALLLGDSALYLCASSLEAISSYNEQFFGPGTRLTVL.

This clone was detected a few times. This chain joins TRBV2 and TRBJ2-1; D is unclear. V lost 6 bases, J lost 0 bases, and 12 bases lay in between. Germline CDR1 and CDR2: SNHLY and FYNNEI. The CDR3 loop spans 15 amino acids. In nucleotides, the CDR3 is TGTGCCAGCAGGGAGCTTGGAAGCTCCTACAATGAGCAGTTCTTC. It is translated as CASRELGSSYNEQFF.

CDR3 DNA sequence: TGCGCCAGCAGCATATACAGGGGGAACACTGAAGCTTTCTTT. It yields the protein CASSIYRGNTEAFF. The chain links TRBV5-1 to TRBJ1-1, with 7 nucleotides matching TRBD1. This CDR3 contains 14 residues. Germline values: CDR1 SGHRS, CDR2 YFSETQ. J lost 1 base, V lost 4 bases, and 4 bases had no gene match.

This chain uses TRBV27 with TRBJ2-6; D ambiguous. CDR1 MNHEY and CDR2 SMNVEV come from the germline V gene (reference sequence). Trimming removed 3 bases at V and 2 bases at J, with 14 bases between. The CDR3 is 17 amino acids. The CDR3 DNA reads TGTGCCAGCAGTTTCGGCTCGAGGTGGGCTGGGGCCAACGTCCTGACTTTC. Residues: CASSFGSRWAGANVLTF.

This chain connects TRBV15 to TRBJ1-1; D is unclear. This CDR3 comprises 13 residues. Germline values: CDR1 LNHNV, CDR2 YYDKDF (reference sequence). The V end lost 0 bases, the J end lost 8 bases, and 10 bases lay between the germline ends. CDR3 in DNA: TGTGCCACCAGCAGAGATCTGAGCCTAGAAGCTTTCTTT. Protein product: CATSRDLSLEAFF.

The chain has TRBV7-2 and TRBJ2-7; 9 positions match TRBD2. The CDR3 has 16 residues. Germline V gives CDR1 SGHTA, CDR2 FQGNSA. V lost 1 base, J lost 2 bases, and 6 bases stayed unmatched. The CDR3 loop reads CASSLGASGITYEQYF. DNA for the CDR3: TGTGCCAGCAGCTTAGGCGCTAGCGGGATAACCTACGAGCAGTACTTC. The whole variable domain, remainder taken from reference TRBV7-2 and TRBJ2-7, is GAGVSQSPSNKVTEKGKDVELRCDPISGHTALYWYRQSLGQGLEFLIYFQGNSAPDKSGLPSDRFSAERTGGSVSTLTIQRTQQEDSAVYLCASSLGASGITYEQYFGPGTRLTVT.

The genes are TRBV5-1 and TRBJ2-2; 9 positions match TRBD1. This CDR3 region has 16 residues. V was pared by 1 base and J by 2 bases, with 3 bases of the junction left unmatched. The V gene's germline CDR1 is SGHRS and CDR2 YFSETQ. CDR3 in amino acids: CASSLPTGGNTGELFF. Here the CDR3 DNA reads TGCGCCAGCAGCTTGCCCACAGGGGGCAACACCGGGGAGCTGTTTTTT.

This clone is a singleton in its sample. This chain joins TRBV19 and TRBJ1-1; 7 bases align to TRBD1. With 7 bases clipped from V and 0 bases from J, the junction kept 14 bases outside the gene matches. The CDR3 has 17 residues. Per germline, CDR1 LNHDA and CDR2 SQIVND (reference sequence). Written as DNA, the CDR3 is TGTGCCAGTACCCGAACCCCGGGACAGTACATGAACACTGAAGCTTTCTTT. This sequence encodes CASTRTPGQYMNTEAFF.

V is TRBV19 and J is TRBJ2-2, with a tentative D call TRBD2 (7 bases). Per the germline V gene, CDR1 is LNHDA and CDR2 is SQIVND (reference sequence). Deletions cut 7 bases from V and 2 bases from J, with 17 bases between. The CDR3 totals 16 residues. CDR3 sequence reads: CASTPRGGFNTGELFF. The DNA for the CDR3 is TGTGCCAGTACCCCGAGGGGGGGGTTTAACACCGGGGAGCTGTTTTTT.

The V gene is TRBV5-6, the J gene TRBJ2-2; 7 nucleotides agree with TRBD1. CDR1 and CDR2 from the germline V gene are SGHDT and YYEEEE. The CDR3 sequence is 16 residues long. With 4 bases clipped from V and 1 base from J, the junction kept 7 bases outside the gene matches. CDR3 amino acids: CASSPLDRMNTGELFF. The CDR3 region has the DNA TGTGCCAGCAGCCCGCTGGACAGGATGAACACCGGGGAGCTGTTTTTT.

The chain joins TRBV18 to TRBJ2-7; the D is unclear. The CDR3 covers 14 residues. Germline V gives CDR1 KGHSH, CDR2 LQKENI. V lost 1 base to trimming and J lost 2 bases, with 9 bases between them. The CDR3 protein is CASSPQRRPYEQYF. CDR3 DNA: TGTGCCAGCTCACCACAGAGGCGCCCCTACGAGCAGTACTTC.

The V gene is TRBV30, the J gene TRBJ1-6, with 11 positions matching TRBD1. Germline loops: CDR1 GTSNPN, CDR2 SVGIG (reference sequence). This CDR3 comprises 15 residues. V trimming: 2 bases; J trimming: 8 bases; junction bases outside the gene matches: 5. The CDR3 region is CAWSHGQGADSPLHF. The CDR3, as DNA: TGTGCCTGGAGTCACGGACAGGGGGCGGATTCACCCCTCCACTTT.

The chain joins TRBV7-9 to TRBJ2-3, with TRBD1 identical over 8 bases. Germline values: CDR1 SEHNR, CDR2 FQNEAQ (reference sequence). There are 15 residues in the CDR3. The junction had 6 bases not matched to a gene; V was cut back by 0 bases and J by 7 bases. The CDR3 reads CASSLAQGARNTQYF. For the CDR3, the DNA is TGTGCCAGCAGCTTAGCGCAGGGGGCGCGAAATACGCAGTATTTT.